The subject of this entry is one TCR beta chain. CDR3 size: 16 residues. V was trimmed by 1 base and J by 0 bases, leaving 12 bases between them. Germline V lookup: CDR1 MGHRA, CDR2 YSYEKL. The data originate from a study of blood T cells in healthy people across ages. About the study: Per two T cells, about one barcoded beta molecule was captured through template switching.

A second PCR, run for about 7 to 11 cycles, used a sample-barcoded 5' primer plus a J-beta primer mix. TCRdb analysed the 5' RACE reads with MiXCR anew, one entry per CDR3 protein. The repertoire holds 800,000 or so distinct CDR3 sequences, with less than 60% as singletons. The gene calls are TRBV4-1 and TRBJ1-2; D ambiguous. Source material: blood. The receptor's source is a man older than 75 in good health. The CDR3: CASSQARQASNYGYTF. The DNA of the CDR3 is TGCGCCAGCAGCCAAGCGAGGCAGGCATCTAACTATGGCTACACCTTC.